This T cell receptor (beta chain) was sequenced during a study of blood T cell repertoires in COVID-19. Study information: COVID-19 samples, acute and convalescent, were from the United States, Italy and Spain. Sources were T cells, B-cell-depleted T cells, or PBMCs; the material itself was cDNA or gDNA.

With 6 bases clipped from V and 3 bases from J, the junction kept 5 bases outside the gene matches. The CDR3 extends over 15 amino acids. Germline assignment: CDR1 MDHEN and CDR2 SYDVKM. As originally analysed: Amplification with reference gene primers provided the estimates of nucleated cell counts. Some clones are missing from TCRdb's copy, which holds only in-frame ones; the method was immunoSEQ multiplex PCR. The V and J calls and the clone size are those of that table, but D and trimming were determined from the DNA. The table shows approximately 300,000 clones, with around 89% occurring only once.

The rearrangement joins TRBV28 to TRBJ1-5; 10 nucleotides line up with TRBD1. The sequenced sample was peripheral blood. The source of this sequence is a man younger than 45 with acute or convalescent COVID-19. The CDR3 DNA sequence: TGTGCCAGCAGCCCGACAGGGGGCCCCAATCAGCCCCAGCATTTT. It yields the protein CASSPTGGPNQPQHF.